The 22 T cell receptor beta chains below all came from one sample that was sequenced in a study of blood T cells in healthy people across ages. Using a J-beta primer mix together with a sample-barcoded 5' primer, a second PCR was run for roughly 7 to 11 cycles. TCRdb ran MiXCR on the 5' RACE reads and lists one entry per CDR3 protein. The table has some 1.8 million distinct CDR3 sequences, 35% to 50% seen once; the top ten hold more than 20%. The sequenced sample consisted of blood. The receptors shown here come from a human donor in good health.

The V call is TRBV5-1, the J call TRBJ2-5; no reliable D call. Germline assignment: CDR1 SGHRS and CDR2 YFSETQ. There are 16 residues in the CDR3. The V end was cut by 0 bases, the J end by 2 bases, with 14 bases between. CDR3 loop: CASSLGLLRRQETQYF. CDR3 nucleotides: TGCGCCAGCAGCTTGGGTCTACTAAGACGGCAAGAGACCCAGTACTTC.

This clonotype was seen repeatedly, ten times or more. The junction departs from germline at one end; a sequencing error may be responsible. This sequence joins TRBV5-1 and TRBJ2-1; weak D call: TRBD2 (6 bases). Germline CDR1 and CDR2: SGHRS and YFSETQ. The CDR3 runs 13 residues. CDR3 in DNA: TGTGCCAGCAGCCTGGGACTGAACAATGAGCAGTTCTTC. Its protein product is CASSLGLNNEQFF.

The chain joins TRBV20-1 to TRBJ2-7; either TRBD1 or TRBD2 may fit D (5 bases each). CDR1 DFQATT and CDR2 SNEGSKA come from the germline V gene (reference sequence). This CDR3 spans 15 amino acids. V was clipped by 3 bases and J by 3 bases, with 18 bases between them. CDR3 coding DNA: TGCAGTGCTAGGGTAGACCTAGGGGAGAACTACGAGCAGTACTTC. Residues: CSARVDLGENYEQYF.

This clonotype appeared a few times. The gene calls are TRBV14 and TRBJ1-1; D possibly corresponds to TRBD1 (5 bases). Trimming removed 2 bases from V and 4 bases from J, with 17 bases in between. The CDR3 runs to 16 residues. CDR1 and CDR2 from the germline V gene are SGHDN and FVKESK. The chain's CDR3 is CASSQYFGRVGTEAFF. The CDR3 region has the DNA TGTGCCAGCAGCCAATATTTCGGCAGGGTTGGCACTGAAGCTTTCTTT.

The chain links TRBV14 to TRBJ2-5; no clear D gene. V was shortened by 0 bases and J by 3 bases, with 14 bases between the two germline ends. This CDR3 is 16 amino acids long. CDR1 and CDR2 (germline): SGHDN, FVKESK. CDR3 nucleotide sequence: TGTGCCAGCAGCCAAGATAGTTGGTACTCCGAAGAGACCCAGTACTTC. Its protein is CASSQDSWYSEETQYF.

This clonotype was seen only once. CDR3 nucleotides: TGTGCCAGCAGCTTAGCGAGACGGGGGGACACAGATACGCAGTATTTT. Amino acid sequence: CASSLARRGDTDTQYF. The V and J genes are TRBV7-6 and TRBJ2-3; 7 bases are a match to TRBD2. From germline, CDR1 is SGHVS and CDR2 FNYEAQ. Germline trimming cut 0 bases from V and 2 bases from J; bases unmatched to any gene: 5. The CDR3 is 16 residues long.

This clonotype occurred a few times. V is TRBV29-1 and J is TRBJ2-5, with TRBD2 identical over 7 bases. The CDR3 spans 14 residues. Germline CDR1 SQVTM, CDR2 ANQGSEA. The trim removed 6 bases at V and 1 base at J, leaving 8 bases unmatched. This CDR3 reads CSVPHSGGQETQYF. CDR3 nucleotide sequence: TGCAGCGTGCCCCACTCGGGGGGCCAAGAGACCCAGTACTTC. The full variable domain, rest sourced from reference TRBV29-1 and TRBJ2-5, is SAVISQKPSRDICQRGTSLTIQCQVDSQVTMMFWYRQQPGQSLTLIATANQGSEATYESGFVIDKFPISRPNLTFSTLTVSNMSPEDSSIYLCSVPHSGGQETQYFGPGTRLLVL.

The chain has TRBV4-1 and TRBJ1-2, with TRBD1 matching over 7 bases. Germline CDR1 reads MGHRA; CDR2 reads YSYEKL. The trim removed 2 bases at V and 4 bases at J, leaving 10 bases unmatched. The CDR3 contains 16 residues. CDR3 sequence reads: CASSQPTTGSSYGYTF. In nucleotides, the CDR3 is TGCGCCAGCAGCCAACCCACGACAGGGTCCTCCTATGGCTACACCTTC.

The chain's CDR3 is CASSQLGTSSETQYF. CDR3 DNA: TGCGCCAGCAGCCAACTCGGGACTAGCTCGGAGACCCAGTACTTC. This chain links TRBV5-1 with TRBJ2-5; TRBD2 matches at 9 bases. Germline-derived CDR1 and CDR2 are SGHRS and YFSETQ. CDR3 size: 15 residues. Unmatched junction bases numbered 9, after V lost 4 bases and J lost 5 bases.

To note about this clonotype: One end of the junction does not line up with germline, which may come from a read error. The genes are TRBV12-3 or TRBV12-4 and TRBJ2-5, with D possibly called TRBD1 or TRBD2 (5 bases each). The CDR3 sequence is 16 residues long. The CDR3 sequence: CASSLALRDLQGTQYF. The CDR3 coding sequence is TGTGCCAGCAGTTTAGCTCTCCGGGACCTCCAAGGGACCCAGTACTTC.

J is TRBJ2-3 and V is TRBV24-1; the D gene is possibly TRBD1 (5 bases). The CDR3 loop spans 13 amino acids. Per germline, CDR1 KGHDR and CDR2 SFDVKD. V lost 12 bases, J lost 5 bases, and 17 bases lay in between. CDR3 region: CAAVAGSGDTQYF. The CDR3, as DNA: TGTGCCGCCGTGGCAGGGTCGGGAGATACGCAGTATTTT.

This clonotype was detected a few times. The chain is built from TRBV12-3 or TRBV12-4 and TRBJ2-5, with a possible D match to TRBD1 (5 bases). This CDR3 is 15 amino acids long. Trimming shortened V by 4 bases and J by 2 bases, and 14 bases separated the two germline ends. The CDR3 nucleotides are TGTGCCAGCAGTTCGTCTGGGGCCACACAAGAGACCCAGTACTTC. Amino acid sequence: CASSSSGATQETQYF.

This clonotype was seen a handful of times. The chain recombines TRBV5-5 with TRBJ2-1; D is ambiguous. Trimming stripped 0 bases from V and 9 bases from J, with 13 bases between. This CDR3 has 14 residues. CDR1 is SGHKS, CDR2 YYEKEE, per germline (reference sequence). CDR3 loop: CASSLDLSGSEQFF. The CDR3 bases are TGTGCCAGCAGCTTGGATCTATCGGGTAGTGAGCAGTTCTTC.

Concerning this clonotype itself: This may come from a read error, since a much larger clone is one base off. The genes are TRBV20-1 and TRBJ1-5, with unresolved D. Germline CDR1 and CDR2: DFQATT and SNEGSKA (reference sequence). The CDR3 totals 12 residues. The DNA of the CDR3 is TGCAGGGGTCGCCAGGACGATCAGCCCCAGCATTTT. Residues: CRGRQDDQPQHF.

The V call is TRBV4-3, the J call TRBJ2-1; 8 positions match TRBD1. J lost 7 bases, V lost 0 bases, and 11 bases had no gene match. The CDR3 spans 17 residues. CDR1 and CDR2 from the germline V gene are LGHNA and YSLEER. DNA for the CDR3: TGCGCCAGCAGCCAAGATAGCCCATCGGGACAGGTTAATGAGCAGTTCTTC. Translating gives CASSQDSPSGQVNEQFF.

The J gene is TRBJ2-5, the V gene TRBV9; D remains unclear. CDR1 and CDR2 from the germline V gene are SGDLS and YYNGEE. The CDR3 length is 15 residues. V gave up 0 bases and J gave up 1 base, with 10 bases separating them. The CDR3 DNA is TGTGCCAGCAGCGTAGCTCCAGGCATCCAAGAGACCCAGTACTTC. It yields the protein CASSVAPGIQETQYF.

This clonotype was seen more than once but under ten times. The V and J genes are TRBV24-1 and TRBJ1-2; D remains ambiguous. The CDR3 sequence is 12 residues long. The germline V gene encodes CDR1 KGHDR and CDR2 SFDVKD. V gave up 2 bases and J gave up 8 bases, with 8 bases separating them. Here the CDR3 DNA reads TGTGCCACCAGTGATTCCTCCTTCGGCTACACCTTC. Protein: CATSDSSFGYTF.

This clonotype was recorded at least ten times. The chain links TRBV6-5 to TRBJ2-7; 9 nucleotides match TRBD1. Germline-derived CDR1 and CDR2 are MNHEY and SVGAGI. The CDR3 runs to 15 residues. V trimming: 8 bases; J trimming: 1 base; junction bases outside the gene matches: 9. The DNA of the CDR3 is TGTGCCAGCCGCTACGGGACAGGGCCTTCCTACGAGCAGTACTTC. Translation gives CASRYGTGPSYEQYF.

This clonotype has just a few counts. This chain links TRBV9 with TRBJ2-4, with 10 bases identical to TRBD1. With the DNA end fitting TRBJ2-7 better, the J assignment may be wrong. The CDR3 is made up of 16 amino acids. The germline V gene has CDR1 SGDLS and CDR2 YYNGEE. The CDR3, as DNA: TGTGCCAGCAGCTCCGGGACAGGGGAGTGGAACTACGAGCAGTACTTC. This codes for CASSSGTGEWNYEQYF.

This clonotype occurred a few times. The CDR3 region is CASRYGPSYGYTF. The CDR3 DNA follows: TGTGCCAGCAGATACGGGCCAAGCTATGGCTACACCTTC. This chain links TRBV6-1 with TRBJ1-2; D not certain. The CDR3 loop spans 13 amino acids. Germline lookup yields CDR1 MNHNS and CDR2 SASEGT. The V gene lost 6 bases and the J gene lost 4 bases, with 12 bases spanning the gap.

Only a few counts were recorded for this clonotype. CDR3 sequence: CASSLGGERAYEQFF. The DNA of the CDR3 is TGTGCCAGCAGCCTGGGGGGAGAGCGAGCGTACGAGCAGTTCTTC. This chain connects TRBV7-9 to TRBJ2-1; D perhaps matches TRBD2 (6 bases). The CDR3 contains 15 residues. Germline values: CDR1 SEHNR, CDR2 FQNEAQ (reference sequence). Trimming left V 5 bases short and J 10 bases short, with 21 bases between.

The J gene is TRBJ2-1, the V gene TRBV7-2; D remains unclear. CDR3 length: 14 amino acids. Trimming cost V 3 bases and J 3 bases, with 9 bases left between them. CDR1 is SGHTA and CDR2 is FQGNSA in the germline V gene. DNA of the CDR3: TGTGCCAGCAGCTTTAGCTTAAGCTACAATGAGCAGTTCTTC. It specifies CASSFSLSYNEQFF.